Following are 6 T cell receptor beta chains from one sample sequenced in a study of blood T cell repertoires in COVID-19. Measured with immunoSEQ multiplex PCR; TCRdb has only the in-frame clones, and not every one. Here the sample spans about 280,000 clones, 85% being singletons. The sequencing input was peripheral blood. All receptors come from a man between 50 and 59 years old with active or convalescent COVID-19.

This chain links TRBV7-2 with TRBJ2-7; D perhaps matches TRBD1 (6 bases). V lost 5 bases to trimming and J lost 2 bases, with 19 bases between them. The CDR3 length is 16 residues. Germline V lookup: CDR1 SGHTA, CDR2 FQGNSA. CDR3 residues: CASSIGGTDSAYEQYF. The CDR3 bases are TGTGCCAGCAGCATTGGGGGCACAGATTCAGCCTACGAGCAGTACTTC.

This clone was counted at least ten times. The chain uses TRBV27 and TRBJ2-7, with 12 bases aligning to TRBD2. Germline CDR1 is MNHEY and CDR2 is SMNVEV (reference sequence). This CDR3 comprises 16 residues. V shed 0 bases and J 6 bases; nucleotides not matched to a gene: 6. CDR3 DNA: TGTGCCAGCAGTTTATCGACTAGCGGGAGTCTAGTCGAGCAGTACTTC. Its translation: CASSLSTSGSLVEQYF.

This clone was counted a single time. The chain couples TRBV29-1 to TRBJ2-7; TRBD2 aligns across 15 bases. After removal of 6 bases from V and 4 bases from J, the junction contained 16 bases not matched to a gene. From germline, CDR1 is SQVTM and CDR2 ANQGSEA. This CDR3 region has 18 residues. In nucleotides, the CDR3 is TGCAGCGTAATAGGGACTAGCGGGAGGCCAACGGGGTTTTACGAGCAGTACTTC. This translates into CSVIGTSGRPTGFYEQYF.

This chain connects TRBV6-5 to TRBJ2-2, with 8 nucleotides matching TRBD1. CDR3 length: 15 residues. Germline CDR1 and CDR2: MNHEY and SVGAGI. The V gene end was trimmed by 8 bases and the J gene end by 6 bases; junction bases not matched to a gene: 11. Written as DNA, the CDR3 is TGTGCCAGCGGGTCGCAGGGGGCCGCGGCCGGGGAGCTGTTTTTT. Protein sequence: CASGSQGAAAGELFF.

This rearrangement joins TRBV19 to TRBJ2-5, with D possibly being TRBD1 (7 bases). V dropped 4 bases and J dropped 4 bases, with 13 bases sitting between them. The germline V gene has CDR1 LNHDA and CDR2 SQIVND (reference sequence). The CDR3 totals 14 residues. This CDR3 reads CASSNRGGRETQYF. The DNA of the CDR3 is TGTGCCAGTAGTAACAGGGGAGGAAGAGAGACCCAGTACTTC.

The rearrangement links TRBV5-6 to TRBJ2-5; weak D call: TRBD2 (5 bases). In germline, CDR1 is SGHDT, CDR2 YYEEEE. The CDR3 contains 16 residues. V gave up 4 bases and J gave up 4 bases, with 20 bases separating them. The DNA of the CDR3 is TGTGCCAGCAGCCCCCGGGGATATAGGAGCGGAGAGACCCAGTACTTC. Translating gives CASSPRGYRSGETQYF.